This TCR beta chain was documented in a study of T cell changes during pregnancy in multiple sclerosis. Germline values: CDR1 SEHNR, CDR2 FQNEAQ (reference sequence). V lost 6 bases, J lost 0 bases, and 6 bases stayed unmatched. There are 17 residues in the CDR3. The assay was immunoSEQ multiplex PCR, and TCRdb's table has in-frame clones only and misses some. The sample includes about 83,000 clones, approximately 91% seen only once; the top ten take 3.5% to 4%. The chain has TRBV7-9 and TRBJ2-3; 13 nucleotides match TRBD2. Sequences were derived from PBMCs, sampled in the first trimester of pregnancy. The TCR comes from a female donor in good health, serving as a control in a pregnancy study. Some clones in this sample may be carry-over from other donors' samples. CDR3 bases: TGTGCCAGCAGACGGGGGACTAGCGGGGCTAGCACAGATACGCAGTATTTT. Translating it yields CASRRGTSGASTDTQYF.